These T cell receptor beta chains were read from a single sample in a study of T cells in Graves' hyperthyroidism and ophthalmopathy. In TCRdb, the multiplex PCR reads were re-called with MiXCR into one record per CDR3 protein. The data show around 400,000 distinct CDR3 sequences, around 16% seen once. Input material: blood. These receptors all stem from a woman younger than 30 with Graves' hyperthyroidism that later progressed to Graves' ophthalmopathy. Both conserved end residues are part of each CDR3. The order of the fields is clone size, D gene, V gene, J gene, CDR3 DNA, CDR3 protein. The D gene is left open where the match is weak. Clone size is not always given. Where it is, it says once, few, many or a class for expanded clones.

size: many; D: .; V: TRBV30; J: TRBJ2-1; DNA: TGTGCCTGGAGTCCCAGGGAATCTCAGTTCTTC; CDR3: CAWSPRESQFF
size: few; D: TRBD2; V: TRBV24-1; J: TRBJ2-3; DNA: TGTGCCACCAGTGGCGGGGGGGCAGATACGCAGTATTTT; CDR3: CATSGGGADTQYF
size: many; D: .; V: TRBV20-1; J: TRBJ1-1; DNA: TGCAGTGCTAAGGGGTCTGTTCCTGCTGAAGCTTTCTTT; CDR3: CSAKGSVPAEAFF
size: .; D: TRBD2; V: TRBV20-1; J: TRBJ2-3; DNA: TGCAGTGCTAGAGGTGGGCTAGCGGGAGGGCCGAATACGCAGTATTTT; CDR3: CSARGGLAGGPNTQYF
size: .; D: TRBD1; V: TRBV7-2; J: TRBJ1-2; DNA: TGTGCCAGCAGCTTAGCTGGACAGGGTAGTGGTGGCTACACCTTC; CDR3: CASSLAGQGSGGYTF
size: few; D: .; V: TRBV7-7; J: TRBJ2-1; DNA: TGTGCTAGCAGTCTAGAGAGGAGCTCCTACAATGAGCAGTTCTTC; CDR3: CASSLERSSYNEQFF
size: many; D: TRBD1; V: TRBV11-1; J: TRBJ2-7; DNA: TGTGCCAGCAGCCCGCCGGGACAGGGCTTCTACGAGCAGTACTTC; CDR3: CASSPPGQGFYEQYF
size: many; D: TRBD1; V: TRBV7-2; J: TRBJ2-7; DNA: TGTGCCATCGGGACAGGTCCCAACTCCTACGAGCAGTACTTC; CDR3: CAIGTGPNSYEQYF
size: few; D: TRBD1; V: TRBV30; J: TRBJ1-5; DNA: TGTGCCTGGAGTTCGACAGGGAATCAGCCCCAGCATTTT; CDR3: CAWSSTGNQPQHF
size: .; D: .; V: TRBV30; J: TRBJ2-5; DNA: TGTGCCTGGAACCAGCAGTACCAAGAGACCCAGTACTTC; CDR3: CAWNQQYQETQYF
size: .; D: .; V: TRBV11-2; J: TRBJ2-7; DNA: TGTGCCAGCATGTTGCGCAGGGAAGGAGTCTCCTACGAGCAGTACTTC; CDR3: CASMLRREGVSYEQYF
size: few; D: TRBD1; V: TRBV12-3/TRBV12-4; J: TRBJ1-2; DNA: TGTGCCAGCAGAACAGACAGGGACTATGGCTACACCTTC; CDR3: CASRTDRDYGYTF
size: many; D: .; V: TRBV6-1; J: TRBJ2-7; DNA: TGTGCCAGCAGGGACTTAGGGACATACGAGCAGTACTTC; CDR3: CASRDLGTYEQYF
size: .; D: .; V: TRBV6-1; J: TRBJ2-1; DNA: TGTGCCAGCAGTCACGAGGGCTTATTACTCTCCTACAATGAGCAGTTCTTC; CDR3: CASSHEGLLLSYNEQFF
size: many; D: TRBD2; V: TRBV7-2; J: TRBJ2-4; DNA: TGTGCCAGCAGCTCCCTAGCGGGAACTCACCCCGGGGCCAAAAACATTCAGTACTTC; CDR3: CASSSLAGTHPGAKNIQYF
size: .; D: TRBD1; V: TRBV30; J: TRBJ2-7; DNA: TGTGCCTGGAGGGCCGGGACAGGGGCAAGGTACGAGCAGTACTTC; CDR3: CAWRAGTGARYEQYF
size: few; D: TRBD1; V: TRBV27; J: TRBJ2-2; DNA: TGTGCCAGCAGTTTACGAACAGGGGGTCCATCCGGGGAGCTGTTTTTT; CDR3: CASSLRTGGPSGELFF
size: few; D: TRBD1; V: TRBV9; J: TRBJ2-1; DNA: TGTGCCAGCAGCGTAGGGGCAGGGGGCCTGTACAATGAGCAGTTCTTC; CDR3: CASSVGAGGLYNEQFF
size: .; D: .; V: TRBV27; J: TRBJ2-7; DNA: TGTGCCAGCAGTCCCCCAAGGGCGCCGAACGAGCAGTACTTC; CDR3: CASSPPRAPNEQYF
size: .; D: .; V: TRBV12-5; J: TRBJ1-1; DNA: TGTGCTAGTGGTTTGGGGGGGTACACTGAAGCTTTCTTT; CDR3: CASGLGGYTEAFF
size: many; D: .; V: TRBV2; J: TRBJ2-3; DNA: TGTGCCAGCAGTGACAGAGCGGATTTTGGTACGCAGTATTTT; CDR3: CASSDRADFGTQYF
size: once; D: TRBD2; V: TRBV7-2; J: TRBJ2-1; DNA: TGTGCCAGCAGCCCTCTAATCCCGGAGCGGGAGGGCCGTAGTGAGCAGTTCTTC; CDR3: CASSPLIPEREGRSEQFF
size: few; D: .; V: TRBV9; J: TRBJ2-3; DNA: TGTGCCAGCAGCGTAGAAGGACAGCCGCAAAATACTCAGTATTTT; CDR3: CASSVEGQPQNTQYF
size: few; D: TRBD2; V: TRBV6-2/TRBV6-3; J: TRBJ2-5; DNA: TGTGCCAGCAGTTACTCTGGACTAGCGGGAGAGACCCAGTACTTC; CDR3: CASSYSGLAGETQYF
size: few; D: TRBD1; V: TRBV19; J: TRBJ1-2; DNA: TGTGCCAGTAGTCCTCCGGACAGGGAGAGGAATGGCTACACCTTC; CDR3: CASSPPDRERNGYTF
size: few; D: .; V: TRBV27; J: TRBJ2-6; DNA: TGTGCCAGCAGTCCGCCCGGACTCGACTTTGGGGCCAACGTCCTGACTTTC; CDR3: CASSPPGLDFGANVLTF
size: many; D: .; V: TRBV12-5; J: TRBJ2-2; DNA: TGTGCTAGTGGTTTGGTACAAGGACAGAGCACCGGGGAGCTGTTTTTT; CDR3: CASGLVQGQSTGELFF
size: .; D: .; V: TRBV4-1; J: TRBJ2-3; DNA: TGCGCCAGCAGCCAAGCGCTCCTAGCTTCGGATACGCAGTATTTT; CDR3: CASSQALLASDTQYF
size: many; D: .; V: TRBV6-2/TRBV6-3; J: TRBJ2-3; DNA: TGTGCCAGCAGTTACTCGACTAGCACAGATACGCAGTATTTT; CDR3: CASSYSTSTDTQYF
size: many; D: TRBD2; V: TRBV20-1; J: TRBJ2-7; DNA: TGCAGTGCCGGGGGGAGGTTCAGTTCCTACGAGCAGTACTTC; CDR3: CSAGGRFSSYEQYF